This T cell receptor (beta chain) derives from a study of cytomegalovirus exposure and HLA in healthy donors. The CDR3 contains 17 residues. V lost 8 bases, J lost 4 bases, and 17 bases stayed unmatched. From germline, CDR1 is MDHEN and CDR2 SYDVKM. The study ran its PCR with 60 Vbeta and 13 Jbeta primers. TCRdb's table, derived via immunoSEQ multiplex PCR, lists solely in-frame clones and lacks some. The data contain 100,000 to 150,000 clones, 65% to 80% of them seen just once; the ten biggest clones take up roughly 4%. Study-wide findings and caveats: In a later analysis, the majority of CMV-associated beta chains seemingly showed HLA restriction. Another analysis was done later, and it associated 17,000 or so TCR beta sequences with HLA alleles at 0.05 false discovery rate. In a later analysis, an Asian-associated ancestry cluster reportedly showed fewer N-insertions than the approximately 640-donor mean. Most subjects' HLA-A and HLA-B alleles were reportedly predicted from TCR beta sequences.

Concerning this clone itself: What it binds is unknown.

The sequenced sample consisted of PBMCs. The receptor was derived from a human donor in good health. V and J are TRBV28 and TRBJ1-5, with 7 bases aligning to TRBD1. CDR3 protein: CASGWGGGRGQNQPQHF. The CDR3 DNA sequence: TGTGCCAGCGGTTGGGGGGGCGGGAGGGGGCAAAATCAGCCCCAGCATTTT.